These 14 T cell receptor beta chains came from one sample sequenced in a study of blood T cell repertoires in COVID-19 (dated by TCRdb to about 2020). To prepare the library, the immunoSEQ multiplex PCR assay was applied. TCRdb's version of the immuneACCESS table is confined to in-frame rearrangements and falls short of the full clone set. An unresolved V gene accounts for under half of the shortfall where checked; the remainder is of unknown origin. The sample yields roughly 160,000 clones; 74% were counted once. In total, the top ten clones hold about 3% of the sample. The specimen was peripheral blood. These receptors originate from a woman at least 80 years old with acute or convalescent COVID-19.

J is TRBJ1-6 and V is TRBV3-1 (or the pseudogene TRBV3-2); a possible D gene is TRBD1 (6 bases). Germline V gene lookup returns CDR1 LGHDT and CDR2 YNNKEL (reference sequence). There are 14 residues in the CDR3. V lost 4 bases and J 4 bases, leaving 8 bases between the germline ends. Here the CDR3 DNA reads TGTGCCAGCAGCCCGGGACAATATAATTCACCCCTCCACTTT. It translates to CASSPGQYNSPLHF.

The rearrangement uses TRBV7-9 and TRBJ2-1; a weak D match, TRBD2 (6 bases). The CDR3 is 15 residues long. Trimming shortened V by 5 bases and J by 6 bases, and 17 bases separated the two germline ends. CDR1 is SEHNR, CDR2 FQNEAQ, per germline (reference sequence). The CDR3 nucleotides read TGTGCCAGCAGCAATATCATACTAGCTGTCAATGAGCAGTTCTTC. It translates to CASSNIILAVNEQFF. Full variable domain (outside the CDR3, taken from reference TRBV7-9 and TRBJ2-1): DTGVSQNPRHKITKRGQNVTFRCDPISEHNRLYWYRQTLGQGPEFLTYFQNEAQLEKSRLLSDRFSAERPKGSFSTLEIQRTEQGDSAMYLCASSNIILAVNEQFFGPGTRLTVL.

J is TRBJ1-2 and V is TRBV7-2; 7 positions match TRBD1. The CDR3 length is 13 residues. Germline V CDR1 and CDR2: SGHTA, FQGNSA. With 5 bases clipped from V and 6 bases from J, the junction kept 6 bases outside the gene matches. The CDR3 region has the DNA TGTGCCAGCAGCCCAGCGGACAGGCATGGCTACACCTTC. It yields the protein CASSPADRHGYTF.

The chain recombines TRBV4-3 with TRBJ2-7; possible D gene TRBD2, 5 bases. This CDR3 is 15 amino acids long. Germline V gives CDR1 LGHNA, CDR2 YSLEER. Trimming pared 0 bases from V and 3 bases from J, leaving 12 bases between. This chain's CDR3 is CASSQEGGLGYEQYF. For the CDR3, the DNA is TGCGCCAGCAGCCAAGAAGGAGGATTGGGCTACGAGCAGTACTTC.

V is TRBV7-8 and J is TRBJ1-3; 10 bases agree with TRBD1. With 5 bases clipped from V and 2 bases from J, the junction kept 3 bases outside the gene matches. Germline CDR1 is SGHVS and CDR2 is FQNEAQ. CDR3 size: 15 residues. CDR3: CASSLGQGAGNTIYF. CDR3 DNA sequence: TGTGCCAGCAGCCTCGGACAGGGGGCTGGAAACACCATATATTTT.

The chain combines TRBV27 with TRBJ2-7, with TRBD1 identical over 11 bases. The CDR3 extends over 17 amino acids. The V and J ends lost 4 bases and 0 bases, in that order; junction bases with no gene match: 8. CDR1 MNHEY and CDR2 SMNVEV come from the germline V gene (reference sequence). The CDR3 sequence is CASSWGQGGAVSYEQYF. CDR3 nucleotide sequence: TGTGCCAGCAGTTGGGGACAGGGGGGGGCCGTCTCCTACGAGCAGTACTTC.

This rearrangement joins TRBV6-5 to TRBJ1-6; tentatively, D is TRBD1 (6 bases). Germline V gene data show CDR1 as MNHEY and CDR2 as SVGAGI. Between the trimmed V and J ends, which lost 6 bases and 8 bases, there was a span of 14 bases. The length of the CDR3 is 14 residues. CDR3 loop: CASRWGGPDSPLHF. The CDR3 region has the DNA TGTGCCAGCAGGTGGGGGGGCCCCGATTCACCCCTCCACTTT.

The J gene is TRBJ2-1, the V gene TRBV7-9, with 7 bases lining up with TRBD2. The V segment lost 5 bases and the J segment 5 bases; nucleotides outside the gene matches: 9. The CDR3 is 15 residues long. CDR1 is SEHNR and CDR2 is FQNEAQ in the germline V gene (reference sequence). CDR3 sequence (DNA): TGTGCCAGCAGCCCCGGGGGGTCACCCCACAATGAGCAGTTCTTC. Amino acids: CASSPGGSPHNEQFF.

This chain joins TRBV19 and TRBJ2-2; 9 bases line up with TRBD1. The CDR3 covers 15 residues. Germline V gene lookup returns CDR1 LNHDA and CDR2 SQIVND (reference sequence). Trimming at V came to 6 bases and at J to 0 bases, leaving 2 bases not matched to a gene. The CDR3 spells CASRTGGANTGELFF. The DNA for the CDR3 is TGTGCCAGTAGAACAGGGGGCGCGAACACCGGGGAGCTGTTTTTT.

The chain combines TRBV5-1 with TRBJ2-5, with 11 bases aligning to TRBD2. The CDR3 consists of 15 residues. The junction had 6 bases not matched to a gene; V was cut back by 6 bases and J by 2 bases. Germline CDR1 reads SGHRS; CDR2 reads YFSETQ. The CDR3 reads CASTQTSGTQETQYF. The CDR3 DNA reads TGCGCCAGCACCCAGACTAGCGGGACTCAAGAGACCCAGTACTTC.

V gene TRBV5-6 combines with J gene TRBJ2-1; 7 nucleotides align to TRBD1. V was pared by 4 bases and J by 6 bases, with 10 bases of the junction left unmatched. This CDR3 comprises 15 residues. Germline V gives CDR1 SGHDT, CDR2 YYEEEE. The CDR3 sequence is CASSPAIGQANEQFF. In nucleotides, the CDR3 is TGTGCCAGCAGCCCTGCAATCGGACAGGCCAATGAGCAGTTCTTC.

A single count supports this clone. The J gene is TRBJ2-7, the V gene TRBV13; 8 bases line up with TRBD1. The CDR3 consists of 15 residues. Germline values: CDR1 PRHDT, CDR2 FYEKMQ (reference sequence). The ends lost 5 bases at V and 4 bases at J; junction bases unmatched: 10. The chain's CDR3 is CASSLTGQDDYEQYF. CDR3 coding DNA: TGTGCCAGCAGCCTCACGGGACAGGACGATTACGAGCAGTACTTC.

V is TRBV5-4 and J is TRBJ2-7, with 9 bases lining up with TRBD2. Germline CDR1 SGHNT, CDR2 YYREEE (reference sequence). This CDR3 contains 14 residues. Losses at the gene ends were 1 base for V and 7 bases for J; bases not matched to a gene: 6. As DNA, the CDR3 is TGTGCCAGCAGCTTGAGGACTAGCGTCGGGGAGCAGTACTTC. It yields the protein CASSLRTSVGEQYF. Full variable domain (rest looked up from reference TRBV5-4 and TRBJ2-7): ETGVTQSPTHLIKTRGQQVTLRCSSQSGHNTVSWYQQALGQGPQFIFQYYREEENGRGNFPPRFSGLQFPNYSSELNVNALELDDSALYLCASSLRTSVGEQYFGPGTRLTVT.

The chain couples TRBV7-6 to TRBJ2-5; a possible D gene is TRBD1 (5 bases). This CDR3 is 13 amino acids long. Germline CDR1 reads SGHVS; CDR2 reads FNYEAQ. The ends were cut back, 6 bases at V and 1 base at J, with 9 bases in the middle. The CDR3 nucleotides are TGTGCCAGCAGTCCAGGGTTCCAAGAGACCCAGTACTTC. Translated, it gives CASSPGFQETQYF.